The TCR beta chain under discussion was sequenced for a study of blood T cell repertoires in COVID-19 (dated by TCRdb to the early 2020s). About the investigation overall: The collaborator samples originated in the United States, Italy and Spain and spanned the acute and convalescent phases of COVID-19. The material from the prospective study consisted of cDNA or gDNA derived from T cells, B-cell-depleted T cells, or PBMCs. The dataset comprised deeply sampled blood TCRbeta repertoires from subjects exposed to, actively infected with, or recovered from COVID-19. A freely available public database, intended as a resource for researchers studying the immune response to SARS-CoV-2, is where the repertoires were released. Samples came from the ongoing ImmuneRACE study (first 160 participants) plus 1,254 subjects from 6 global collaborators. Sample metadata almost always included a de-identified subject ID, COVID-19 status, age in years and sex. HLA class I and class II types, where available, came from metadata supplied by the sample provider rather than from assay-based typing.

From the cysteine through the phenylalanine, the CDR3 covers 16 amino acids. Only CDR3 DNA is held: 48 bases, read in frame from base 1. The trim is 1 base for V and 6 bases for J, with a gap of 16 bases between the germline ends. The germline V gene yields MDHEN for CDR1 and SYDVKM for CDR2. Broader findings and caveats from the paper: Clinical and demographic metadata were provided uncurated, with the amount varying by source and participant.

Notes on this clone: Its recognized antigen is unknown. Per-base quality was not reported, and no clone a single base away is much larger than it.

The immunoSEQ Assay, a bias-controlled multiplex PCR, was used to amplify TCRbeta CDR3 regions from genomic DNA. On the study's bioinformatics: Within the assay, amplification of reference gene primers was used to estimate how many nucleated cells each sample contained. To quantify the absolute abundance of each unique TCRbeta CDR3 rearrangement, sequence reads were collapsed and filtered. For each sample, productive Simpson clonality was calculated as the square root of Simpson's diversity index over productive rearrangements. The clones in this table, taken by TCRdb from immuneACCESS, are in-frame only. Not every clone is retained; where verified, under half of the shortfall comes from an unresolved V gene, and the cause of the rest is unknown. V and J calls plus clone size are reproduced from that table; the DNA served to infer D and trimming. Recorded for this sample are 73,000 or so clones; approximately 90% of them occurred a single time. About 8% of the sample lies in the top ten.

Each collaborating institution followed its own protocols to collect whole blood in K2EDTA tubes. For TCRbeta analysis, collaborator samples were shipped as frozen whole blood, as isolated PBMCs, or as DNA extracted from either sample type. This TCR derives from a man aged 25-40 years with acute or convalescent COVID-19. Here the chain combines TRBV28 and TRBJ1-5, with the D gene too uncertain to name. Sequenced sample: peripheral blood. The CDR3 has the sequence CASSLSTVLKRQPQHF. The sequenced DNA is TGTGCCAGCAGTTTATCCACGGTCCTGAAACGTCAGCCCCAGCATTTT.